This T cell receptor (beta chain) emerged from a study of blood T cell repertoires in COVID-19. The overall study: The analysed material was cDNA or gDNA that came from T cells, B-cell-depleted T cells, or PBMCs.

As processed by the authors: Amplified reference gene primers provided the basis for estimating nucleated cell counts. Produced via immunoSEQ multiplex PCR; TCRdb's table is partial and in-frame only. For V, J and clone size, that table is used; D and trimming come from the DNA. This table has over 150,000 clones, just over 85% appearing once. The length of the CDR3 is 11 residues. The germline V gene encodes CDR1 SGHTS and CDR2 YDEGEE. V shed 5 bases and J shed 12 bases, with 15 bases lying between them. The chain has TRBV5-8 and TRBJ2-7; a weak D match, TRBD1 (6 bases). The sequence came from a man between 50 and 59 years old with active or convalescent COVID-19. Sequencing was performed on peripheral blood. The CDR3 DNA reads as TGTGCCAGCAGACCGGACAGAGTGCTGTACTTC. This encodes CASRPDRVLYF.